These 31 T cell receptor beta chains were all obtained from the same sample, sequenced in a study of blood T cell repertoires in COVID-19. Sequencing used immunoSEQ multiplex PCR; TCRdb keeps in-frame clones, though not all of them. Among under 200,000 clones, about 86% were seen once, and the ten largest hold 9.5% to 13%. The sample consisted of peripheral blood. These receptor sequences come from a woman in her fifties or sixties with COVID-19, enrolled during active disease.

The V gene is TRBV30, the J gene TRBJ1-1; D gene uncertain. Germline V gene lookup returns CDR1 GTSNPN and CDR2 SVGIG (reference sequence). The CDR3 sequence is 13 residues long. V lost 1 base and J 0 bases, leaving 6 bases between the germline ends. The CDR3 region has the DNA TGTGCCTGGAGTGAGAGCTTGAACACTGAAGCTTTCTTT. It yields the protein CAWSESLNTEAFF.

The genes are TRBV6-5 and TRBJ2-4; D is perhaps TRBD2 (6 bases). The V end lost 7 bases, the J end lost 7 bases, and 17 bases lay between the germline ends. From germline, CDR1 is MNHEY and CDR2 SVGAGI. This CDR3 comprises 14 residues. CDR3 coding DNA: TGTGCCAGCAACCCGGGACTTTGGGTGAACATTCAGTACTTC. Protein: CASNPGLWVNIQYF.

The gene calls are TRBV24-1 and TRBJ2-2, with 7 nucleotides matching TRBD2. The V gene's germline CDR1 is KGHDR and CDR2 SFDVKD. Trimming removed 9 bases from V and 4 bases from J; junction bases left unmatched: 1. This CDR3 is built from 12 residues. The CDR3 bases are TGTGCCACCGGGGAGGGCACCGGGGAGCTGTTTTTT. This codes for CATGEGTGELFF.

V gene TRBV5-1 combines with J gene TRBJ2-5; D not resolved. V dropped 4 bases and J dropped 3 bases, with 7 bases sitting between them. Germline assignment: CDR1 SGHRS and CDR2 YFSETQ. The CDR3 length is 12 residues. CDR3 amino acids: CASSKTEETQYF. CDR3 coding DNA: TGCGCCAGCAGCAAGACTGAAGAGACCCAGTACTTC.

CDR3 nucleotides: TGTGCCAGCAGCTCCCGTCTCCACGAGCAGTACTTC. This codes for CASSSRLHEQYF. The rearrangement uses TRBV7-9 and TRBJ2-7, with D uncertain. Deletions cut 4 bases from V and 5 bases from J, with 9 bases between. The CDR3 contains 12 residues. The V gene's germline CDR1 is SEHNR and CDR2 FQNEAQ (reference sequence). Together with reference TRBV7-9 and TRBJ2-7, the CDR3 gives the full variable domain: DTGVSQNPRHKITKRGQNVTFRCDPISEHNRLYWYRQTLGQGPEFLTYFQNEAQLEKSRLLSDRFSAERPKGSFSTLEIQRTEQGDSAMYLCASSSRLHEQYFGPGTRLTVT.

The chain employs TRBV12-3 or TRBV12-4 and TRBJ2-1; D may be TRBD2 (6 bases). The CDR3 has 13 residues. V was pared by 6 bases and J by 3 bases, with 9 bases between. CDR3 sequence reads: CASSRDFYNEQFF. The DNA for the CDR3 is TGTGCCAGCAGCCGGGACTTCTACAATGAGCAGTTCTTC.

The CDR3 loop is CASSQEPGLPFSSTDTQYF. The CDR3 DNA sequence: TGCGCCAGCAGCCAAGAACCAGGACTACCCTTTTCGAGCACAGATACGCAGTATTTT. The rearrangement uses TRBV4-3 and TRBJ2-3, with D perhaps TRBD2 (6 bases). V was trimmed by 0 bases and J by 0 bases, leaving 19 bases between them. Germline V gene sequence: CDR1 LGHNA, CDR2 YSLEER. CDR3 length equals 19 residues.

V gene TRBV21-1 combines with J gene TRBJ1-3; the D call in the table, TRBD1, was not verified against the DNA. TRBV21-1 is classified as a pseudogene. This CDR3 region has 15 residues. CDR3 sequence: CASILRQGDGNTIYF. CDR3 sequence (DNA): TGTGCCAGCATCCTTCGACAGGGGGACGGAAACACCATATATTTT.

The chain uses TRBV30 and TRBJ2-7; 7 bases are a match to TRBD1. In germline, CDR1 is GTSNPN, CDR2 SVGIG (reference sequence). V was clipped by 3 bases and J by 3 bases; unmatched bases: 8. There are 14 residues in the CDR3. This CDR3 reads CAWSHRRQGYEQYF. The CDR3 nucleotides are TGTGCCTGGAGCCATAGGAGACAGGGCTACGAGCAGTACTTC.

The chain carries TRBV2 and TRBJ1-5; possibly TRBD1 for D (5 bases). This CDR3 spans 14 amino acids. Germline CDR1 reads SNHLY; CDR2 reads FYNNEI. V dropped 3 bases and J dropped 4 bases, with 10 bases sitting between them. The CDR3 sequence is CASSDRVGNQPQHF. The CDR3, as DNA: TGTGCCAGCAGTGACAGGGTTGGGAATCAGCCCCAGCATTTT.

The chain uses TRBV5-6 and TRBJ2-3, with 7 bases lining up with TRBD1. The germline gives CDR1 SGHDT, CDR2 YYEEEE. The CDR3 runs 14 residues. Trimming took 1 base from V and 3 from J; bases not matched to a gene: 2. CDR3 region: CASSLTGATDTQYF. In DNA, the CDR3 is TGTGCCAGCAGCTTGACAGGGGCGACAGATACGCAGTATTTT.

The chain uses TRBV14 and TRBJ2-1; the match to TRBD2 covers 7 bases. Losses at the gene ends were 3 bases for V and 0 bases for J; bases not matched to a gene: 5. This CDR3 is 16 amino acids long. Germline V gene data show CDR1 as SGHDN and CDR2 as FVKESK. The CDR3 DNA follows: TGTGCCAGCAGCCAGGCCTGGGGGGGCTCCTACAATGAGCAGTTCTTC. Translation: CASSQAWGGSYNEQFF.

This chain connects TRBV5-4 to TRBJ2-1; D is perhaps TRBD1 (6 bases). The CDR3 sequence is 14 residues long. CDR1 and CDR2 from the germline V gene are SGHNT and YYREEE (reference sequence). Trimming removed 0 bases from V and 10 bases from J, with 14 bases in between. The CDR3 coding sequence is TGTGCCAGCAGCTTGGGGTACAGGGCAGTCGAGCAGTTCTTC. It is translated as CASSLGYRAVEQFF.

The V and J genes are TRBV27 and TRBJ2-2; 12 bases are shared with TRBD2. Germline values: CDR1 MNHEY, CDR2 SMNVEV (reference sequence). The trim removed 2 bases at V and 6 bases at J, leaving 4 bases unmatched. The CDR3 is made up of 16 amino acids. The CDR3 region is CASSLETSGSAGELFF. CDR3 nucleotides: TGTGCCAGCAGTTTAGAGACTAGCGGGAGCGCCGGGGAGCTGTTTTTT.

The rearrangement links TRBV7-2 to TRBJ2-6; the match to TRBD1 covers 8 bases. Losses at the gene ends were 0 bases for V and 2 bases for J; bases not matched to a gene: 3. The germline V gene encodes CDR1 SGHTA and CDR2 FQGNSA. The CDR3 has 17 amino acids. The CDR3 sequence: CASSLASGGAGANVLTF. CDR3 in DNA: TGTGCCAGCAGCTTAGCGTCAGGGGGCGCTGGGGCCAACGTCCTGACTTTC.

In its sample, this clone was seen a few times. The chain is built from TRBV7-2 and TRBJ1-6; maybe TRBD1 (5 bases). The germline CDR1 and CDR2 sequences are SGHTA and FQGNSA. Trimming pared 4 bases from V and 0 bases from J, leaving 10 bases between. The CDR3 loop spans 16 amino acids. CDR3 protein: CASSSRQSSYNSPLHF. Written as DNA, the CDR3 is TGTGCCAGCAGCTCCAGACAGAGCTCCTATAATTCACCCCTCCACTTT.

V is TRBV24-1 and J is TRBJ2-7; 7 bases are a match to TRBD1. After removal of 4 bases from V and 3 bases from J, the junction contained 14 bases not matched to a gene. Germline-derived CDR1 and CDR2 are KGHDR and SFDVKD. The CDR3 totals 17 residues. The CDR3 bases are TGTGCCACCAGTGAGCGACGACAGGGAATTAGGTACTACGAGCAGTACTTC. It is translated as CATSERRQGIRYYEQYF.

The chain carries TRBV19 and TRBJ2-1; D is unclear. Trimming stripped 3 bases from V and 3 bases from J, with 9 bases between. Looked up from germline, CDR1 is LNHDA and CDR2 is SQIVND (reference sequence). The CDR3 has 14 amino acids. In nucleotides, the CDR3 is TGTGCCAGTAGTATCCGGGTTATCTACAATGAGCAGTTCTTC. Translated, it gives CASSIRVIYNEQFF.

The rearrangement uses TRBV7-3 and TRBJ2-5, with TRBD1 identical over 8 bases. The germline gives CDR1 SGHTA, CDR2 FQGTGA. After removal of 4 bases from V and 1 base from J, the junction contained 2 bases not matched to a gene. CDR3 size: 14 residues. This chain's CDR3 is CASSSTGGQETQYF. The CDR3 bases are TGTGCCAGCAGCTCTACAGGGGGCCAAGAGACCCAGTACTTC.

CDR3 sequence reads: CASSSQPRGGGTDTQYF. CDR3 sequence (DNA): TGTGCCAGCAGCTCCCAGCCTAGGGGCGGAGGCACAGATACGCAGTATTTT. The rearrangement uses TRBV13 and TRBJ2-3; tentative D call: TRBD1 (5 bases). The CDR3 has 17 amino acids. Germline lookup yields CDR1 PRHDT and CDR2 FYEKMQ (reference sequence). V lost 4 bases to trimming and J lost 1 base, with 18 bases between them.

The chain couples TRBV10-3 to TRBJ1-1; a possible D gene is TRBD1 (5 bases). Looked up from germline, CDR1 is ENHRY and CDR2 is SYGVKD. CDR3 length equals 13 residues. Trimming cost V 5 bases and J 9 bases, with 16 bases left between them. The CDR3 DNA reads as TGTGCCATCAGTAACGGGGGAGGGAGACAAGCTTTCTTT. This gives the protein CAISNGGGRQAFF.

The J gene is TRBJ1-1, the V gene TRBV5-1, with TRBD1 identical over 10 bases. V lost 0 bases to trimming and J lost 6 bases; unmatched junction nucleotides: 2. Germline CDR1 reads SGHRS; CDR2 reads YFSETQ. This CDR3 comprises 14 residues. CDR3 region: CASSLGTGGPEAFF. The CDR3 DNA reads TGCGCCAGCAGCTTGGGGACAGGGGGGCCTGAAGCTTTCTTT.

Here the CDR3 DNA reads TGTGCCAGCAAGGACTTGAGCTCCTACGAGCAGTACTTC. This encodes CASKDLSSYEQYF. This chain connects TRBV27 to TRBJ2-7; D possibly corresponds to TRBD2 (5 bases). The CDR3 has 13 residues. In germline, CDR1 is MNHEY, CDR2 SMNVEV (reference sequence). V shed 7 bases and J shed 0 bases, with 10 bases lying between them.

The CDR3 here is CASSQDLLWEPYYEQYF. CDR3 sequence (DNA): TGTGCCAGCAGCCAAGATTTGTTGTGGGAGCCATACTACGAGCAGTACTTC. The chain links TRBV3-1 (or the pseudogene TRBV3-2) to TRBJ2-7; D may be TRBD2 (5 bases). The CDR3 extends over 17 amino acids. The V gene's germline CDR1 is LGHDT and CDR2 YNNKEL (reference sequence). V was shortened by 0 bases and J by 3 bases, with 18 bases between the two germline ends.

V usage is TRBV18 and J usage is TRBJ2-3; 9 nucleotides align to TRBD2. V trimming: 1 base; J trimming: 2 bases; junction bases outside the gene matches: 1. This CDR3 spans 15 amino acids. Germline CDR1 reads KGHSH; CDR2 reads LQKENI. The CDR3 region has the DNA TGTGCCAGCTCACCACGACTAGCGGTCACAGATACGCAGTATTTT. This gives the protein CASSPRLAVTDTQYF.

CDR3 nucleotides: TGTGCCAGTAGTCCGCGGACTAGCGGAGGGATCTACGAGCAGTACTTC. Protein: CASSPRTSGGIYEQYF. The chain has TRBV19 and TRBJ2-7; 10 nucleotides match TRBD2. CDR1 is LNHDA, CDR2 SQIVND, per germline (reference sequence). Trimming removed 5 bases from V and 3 bases from J; junction bases left unmatched: 10. CDR3 length equals 16 residues.

This chain uses TRBV29-1 with TRBJ1-2, with 8 bases that match TRBD1. This CDR3 has 12 residues. CDR1 SQVTM and CDR2 ANQGSEA come from the germline V gene. The V and J ends lost 6 bases and 5 bases, in that order; junction bases with no gene match: 5. This CDR3 is CSVGTGGYGYTF. Written as DNA, the CDR3 is TGCAGCGTCGGGACAGGAGGGTATGGCTACACCTTC.

A word on this clone: Other DNA sequences from this sample encode an identical CDR3 as well. This chain joins TRBV27 and TRBJ1-3, with a possible D match to TRBD1 (6 bases). V shed 3 bases and J shed 4 bases, with 7 bases lying between them. The CDR3 contains 13 residues. Germline V gives CDR1 MNHEY, CDR2 SMNVEV (reference sequence). CDR3 coding DNA: TGTGCCAGCAGTTTTCAGGGGGGAAACACCATATATTTT. This translates into CASSFQGGNTIYF.

The chain couples TRBV15 to TRBJ1-1; maybe TRBD1 (5 bases). The length of the CDR3 is 16 residues. The germline V gene encodes CDR1 LNHNV and CDR2 YYDKDF (reference sequence). Trimming took 4 bases from V and 1 from J, leaving 16 bases between them. The DNA for the CDR3 is TGTGCCACCAGCAAATGGGCCCTGACAGCGAACACTGAAGCTTTCTTT. Protein: CATSKWALTANTEAFF. Full variable domain (outside the CDR3, taken from reference TRBV15 and TRBJ1-1): DAMVIQNPRYQVTQFGKPVTLSCSQTLNHNVMYWYQQKSSQAPKLLFHYYDKDFNNEADTPDNFQSRRPNTSFCFLDIRSPGLGDTAMYLCATSKWALTANTEAFFGQGTRLTVV.

The rearrangement uses TRBV11-3 and TRBJ2-3; TRBD2 agrees at 7 bases. The CDR3 is made up of 15 amino acids. V shed 1 base, J shed 6 bases, and the junction held 7 bases outside the gene matches. Germline CDR1 SGHNT, CDR2 YENEEA. Written as DNA, the CDR3 is TGTGCCAGCAGCTTAGTTCCGGGAGGTATGGATACGCAGTATTTT. Protein sequence: CASSLVPGGMDTQYF.

The chain joins TRBV5-1 to TRBJ2-1; D is possibly TRBD1 (6 bases). This CDR3 region has 16 residues. Germline lookup yields CDR1 SGHRS and CDR2 YFSETQ. The V end lost 4 bases, the J end lost 8 bases, and 22 bases lay between the germline ends. The CDR3 DNA reads TGCGCCAGCAGCATACAGGGTCCCACCGGGAACGATGAGCAGTTCTTC. This codes for CASSIQGPTGNDEQFF.